The clone carrying this T cell receptor beta chain was counted at least ten times. The antigen is unknown. A library prepared for alpha chains yielded this beta chain as an off-target read; its size is of little meaning. The time point: sample taken at primary tumor resection. Each CDR3 protein gets one entry after TCRdb re-called the 5' RACE reads with MiXCR. The sample lists approximately 18,000 distinct CDR3 sequences, approximately 9.7% occurring once. This entry comes from a study of spatial heterogeneity in lung cancer. Findings and caveats of the study: Counts that tracked tumor mutation counts were those of expanded intratumoral alpha and beta TCRs.

Sequenced here: lung tumor tissue, sampled at surgery. The source of this sequence is a female donor with early-stage non-small cell lung cancer.

The CDR3 spells CASRGTPGQGAGSTDTQYF. In DNA, the CDR3 is TGTGCCAGCAGAGGTACCCCGGGACAGGGGGCCGGAAGCACAGATACGCAGTATTTT. The chain is built from TRBV27 and TRBJ2-3, with 12 bases that match TRBD1. Trimming took 6 bases from V and 0 from J; bases not matched to a gene: 13. The CDR3 extends over 19 amino acids. From germline, CDR1 is MNHEY and CDR2 SMNVEV (reference sequence).